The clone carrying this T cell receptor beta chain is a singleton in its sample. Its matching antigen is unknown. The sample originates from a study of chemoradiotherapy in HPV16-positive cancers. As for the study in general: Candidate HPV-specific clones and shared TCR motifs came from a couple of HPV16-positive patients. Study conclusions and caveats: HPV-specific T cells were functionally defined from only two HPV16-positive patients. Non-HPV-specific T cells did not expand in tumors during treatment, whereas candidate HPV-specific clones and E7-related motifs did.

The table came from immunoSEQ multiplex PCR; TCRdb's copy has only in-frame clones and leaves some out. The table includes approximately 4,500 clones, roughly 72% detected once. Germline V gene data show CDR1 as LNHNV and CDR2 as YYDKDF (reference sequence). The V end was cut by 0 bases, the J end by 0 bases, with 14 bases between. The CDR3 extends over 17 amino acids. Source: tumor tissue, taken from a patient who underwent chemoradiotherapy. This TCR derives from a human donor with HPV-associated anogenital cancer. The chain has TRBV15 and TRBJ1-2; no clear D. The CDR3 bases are TGTGCCACCAGCAGAGATCTCGCGTCCGGGGCTAACTATGGCTACACCTTC. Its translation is CATSRDLASGANYGYTF. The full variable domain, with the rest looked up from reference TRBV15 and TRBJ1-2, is DAMVIQNPRYQVTQFGKPVTLSCSQTLNHNVMYWYQQKSSQAPKLLFHYYDKDFNNEADTPDNFQSRRPNTSFCFLDIRSPGLGDTAMYLCATSRDLASGANYGYTFGSGTRLTVV.